This T cell receptor (beta chain) was identified during a study of blood T cells in healthy people across ages. Overall study findings and caveats: Donors of long life had a larger count of naive CD4+ cells and greater diversity than aged donors.

Comment on this clonotype: The antigen is undetermined.

The V and J ends lost 4 bases and 3 bases respectively, with 10 bases between them. The CDR3 has 14 residues. Per sample, a minimum of 6 million PBMCs were isolated. Combining a sample-barcoded 5' primer with a J-beta primer mix, a second PCR ran for roughly 6 to 12 cycles. Each cDNA molecule was tagged by a template-switch adaptor that had 12 random nucleotides. TCRdb reprocessed the 5' RACE reads with MiXCR, giving one entry per CDR3 protein. Of about 1.4 million distinct CDR3 sequences in the sample, approximately 59% were seen once. This TCR was recovered from a man aged 18 to 30 in good health. Material for sequencing was blood. The chain carries TRBV12-3 or TRBV12-4 and TRBJ1-5; the D is unclear. The CDR3, as DNA: TGTGCCAGCAGTTGGACGTTATACAATCAGCCCCAGCATTTT. Translating gives CASSWTLYNQPQHF.